This T cell receptor beta chain was captured by sequencing in a study of post-analysis software for immune sequencing data. Regarding the study as a whole: The F measure placed samples prepared in the same batch into strongly shared clusters. Five TRBV segments, including TRBV5-6, TRBV5-1 and TRBV20-1, were more frequent in patients than controls.

In the case of this clonotype: The antigen remains undetermined.

Germline lookup yields CDR1 SGHKS and CDR2 YYEKEE (reference sequence). After removal of 3 bases from V and 6 bases from J, the junction contained 5 bases not matched to a gene. CDR3 size: 14 residues. Unique molecular identifiers tagged the TCR beta cDNA libraries. MiXCR was run by TCRdb on the PCR reads, yielding one entry per CDR3 protein. The sample has about 540,000 distinct CDR3 sequences; 34% are singletons. This clonotype was sampled from a girl under 18 with multiple sclerosis. The rearrangement joins TRBV5-5 to TRBJ2-3, with 9 bases matching TRBD1. Specimen: blood. The CDR3 nucleotides read TGTGCCAGCAGCTGGGACAGGGACGAGGATACGCAGTATTTT. It encodes CASSWDRDEDTQYF.